What follows are 28 T cell receptor beta chains derived from one specimen sequenced in a study of blood T cell repertoires in COVID-19. The data were produced by immunoSEQ multiplex PCR, yet TCRdb's version contains in-frame clones alone and is incomplete. The repertoire consists of more than 85,000 clones, with about 81% occurring once and the leading ten covering 17%. Sequencing was performed on peripheral blood. These receptors were collected from a woman aged 55-69 years with acute or convalescent COVID-19.

The J gene is TRBJ1-2, the V gene TRBV3-1 (or the pseudogene TRBV3-2); 8 bases match TRBD1. The V and J ends lost 4 bases and 4 bases, in that order; junction bases with no gene match: 8. The CDR3 covers 15 residues. Germline CDR1 reads LGHDT; CDR2 reads YNNKEL (reference sequence). The CDR3 protein is CASSPGQGGAYGYTF. The CDR3 DNA reads TGTGCCAGCAGCCCCGGACAGGGAGGTGCCTATGGCTACACCTTC.

V is TRBV11-2 and J is TRBJ2-5, with 11 bases fitting TRBD2. The CDR3 is made up of 15 amino acids. Germline trimming cut 6 bases from V and 2 bases from J; bases unmatched to any gene: 5. Germline V gene sequence: CDR1 SGHAT, CDR2 FQNNGV. DNA of the CDR3: TGTGCCAGCAGTACGGGACTAGCGGCTCAAGAGACCCAGTACTTC. Translation: CASSTGLAAQETQYF.

This clone was observed a few times. The rearrangement uses TRBV4-1 and TRBJ2-7; 8 nucleotides agree with TRBD2. The CDR3 contains 15 residues. The V gene end was trimmed by 0 bases and the J gene end by 3 bases; junction bases not matched to a gene: 4. Germline V gene lookup returns CDR1 MGHRA and CDR2 YSYEKL. CDR3 region: CASSQDSGGVYEQYF. The DNA for the CDR3 is TGCGCCAGCAGCCAAGACTCGGGGGGGGTCTACGAGCAGTACTTC.

This clone was counted a few times. The rearrangement uses TRBV3-1 (or the pseudogene TRBV3-2) and TRBJ1-6; 9 nucleotides align to TRBD1. This CDR3 contains 15 residues. The ends lost 1 base at V and 7 bases at J; junction bases unmatched: 2. Per germline, CDR1 LGHDT and CDR2 YNNKEL (reference sequence). CDR3 amino acids: CASSQAGTGNSPLHF. The CDR3 region has the DNA TGTGCCAGCAGCCAAGCCGGGACAGGGAATTCACCCCTCCACTTT.

Only a few counts were recorded for this clone. The CDR3 spells CASSPNSPGGELFF. Here the CDR3 DNA reads TGTGCCAGCAGCCCGAACAGCCCGGGAGGGGAGCTGTTTTTT. The chain couples TRBV11-2 to TRBJ2-2, with D maybe TRBD2 (5 bases). The CDR3 length is 14 residues. Germline lookup yields CDR1 SGHAT and CDR2 FQNNGV. V gave up 5 bases and J gave up 8 bases, with 15 bases separating them.

The rearrangement joins TRBV6-1 to TRBJ1-1; D gene ambiguous. V gave up 4 bases and J gave up 5 bases, with 26 bases separating them. CDR1 and CDR2 (germline): MNHNS, SASEGT. The CDR3 has 18 residues. The CDR3 here is CASSGIRERPRCNTEAFF. The CDR3 region has the DNA TGTGCCAGCAGTGGAATCCGGGAACGACCGCGGTGTAATACTGAAGCTTTCTTT.

The chain is built from TRBV14 and TRBJ2-3, with 11 bases aligning to TRBD2. This CDR3 has 15 amino acids. The germline gives CDR1 SGHDN, CDR2 FVKESK. Losses at the gene ends were 4 bases for V and 4 bases for J; bases not matched to a gene: 4. CDR3 coding DNA: TGTGCCAGCAGCCCACTAGCGGGGGCCTCAGATACGCAGTATTTT. It translates to CASSPLAGASDTQYF.

The J gene is TRBJ2-5, the V gene TRBV30, with a possible D match to TRBD1 (5 bases). The ends were cut back, 3 bases at V and 2 bases at J, with 13 bases in the middle. This CDR3 is 14 amino acids long. CDR1 and CDR2 from the germline V gene are GTSNPN and SVGIG (reference sequence). The CDR3 protein is CAWSTPRTQETQYF. The CDR3 DNA reads as TGTGCCTGGAGCACACCCAGGACACAAGAGACCCAGTACTTC.

This clone was recorded a few times. The chain employs TRBV3-1 (or the pseudogene TRBV3-2) and TRBJ1-4; 9 bases align to TRBD1. Trimming at V came to 2 bases and at J to 8 bases, leaving 6 bases not matched to a gene. Germline V lookup: CDR1 LGHDT, CDR2 YNNKEL (reference sequence). There are 15 residues in the CDR3. CDR3 bases: TGTGCCAGCAGCCAACCCGACAGGGGGAGCGAAAAACTGTTTTTT. Its protein product is CASSQPDRGSEKLFF.

The rearrangement joins TRBV6-5 to TRBJ1-3, with 7 bases lining up with TRBD1. Germline loops: CDR1 MNHEY, CDR2 SVGAGI. CDR3 length equals 15 residues. V shed 8 bases and J 0 bases; nucleotides not matched to a gene: 7. CDR3 sequence (DNA): TGTGCCAGCCCGGGACAGTCCCCCTCTGGAAACACCATATATTTT. It encodes CASPGQSPSGNTIYF.

The chain links TRBV2 to TRBJ1-1; no clear D. V shed 1 base and J shed 0 bases, with 12 bases lying between them. This CDR3 has 16 amino acids. Germline CDR1 is SNHLY and CDR2 is FYNNEI. DNA of the CDR3: TGTGCCAGCAGTGAAGGGCGGGTCGTGGTGAACACTGAAGCTTTCTTT. Protein: CASSEGRVVVNTEAFF.

The table lists this clone with a count of one. V usage is TRBV4-2 and J usage is TRBJ1-5, with D possibly matching TRBD1 (5 bases). The CDR3 runs to 16 residues. V shed 4 bases and J shed 7 bases, with 20 bases lying between them. CDR1 is LGHNA, CDR2 YNFKEQ, per germline. CDR3 bases: TGTGCCAGCAGCCCCAATAGTGGGGGGATCAGGCAGCCCCAGCATTTT. It translates to CASSPNSGGIRQPQHF.

The CDR3 DNA sequence: TGCAGTGCTCCTAGACAGGACGAGCAGTACTTC. Its translation is CSAPRQDEQYF. V usage is TRBV20-1 and J usage is TRBJ2-7, with D possibly TRBD1 on 6 matching bases. The CDR3 has 11 amino acids. V lost 5 bases, J lost 5 bases, and 10 bases lay in between. Germline CDR1 DFQATT, CDR2 SNEGSKA (reference sequence).

The count of this clone is one. CDR3 sequence: CASSGKDRGSGNTIYF. CDR3 coding DNA: TGTGCCAGCAGTGGCAAGGACAGGGGCTCTGGAAACACCATATATTTT. This rearrangement joins TRBV6-6 to TRBJ1-3, with 9 nucleotides matching TRBD1. The germline V gene encodes CDR1 MNHNY and CDR2 SVGAGI (reference sequence). The CDR3 runs to 16 residues. The V segment lost 5 bases and the J segment 0 bases; nucleotides outside the gene matches: 5.

The chain links TRBV5-1 to TRBJ1-3, with D possibly matching TRBD1 (5 bases). V shed 2 bases and J shed 2 bases, with 11 bases lying between them. Looked up from germline, CDR1 is SGHRS and CDR2 is YFSETQ. This CDR3 is 15 amino acids long. CDR3: CASSLAGLAGNTIYF. CDR3 nucleotide sequence: TGCGCCAGCAGCTTAGCAGGGCTTGCTGGAAACACCATATATTTT.

The rearrangement joins TRBV28 to TRBJ2-2, with TRBD1 as a possible D gene (5 bases). V lost 2 bases to trimming and J lost 4 bases, with 11 bases between them. The germline CDR1 and CDR2 sequences are MDHEN and SYDVKM. The CDR3 totals 15 residues. The CDR3 DNA sequence: TGTGCCAGCAGTTTACCAGGGCGTTTCACCGGGGAGCTGTTTTTT. This sequence encodes CASSLPGRFTGELFF. Full variable domain (missing parts from reference TRBV28 and TRBJ2-2): DVKVTQSSRYLVKRTGEKVFLECVQDMDHENMFWYRQDPGLGLRLIYFSYDVKMKEKGDIPEGYSVSREKKERFSLILESASTNQTSMYLCASSLPGRFTGELFFGEGSRLTVL.

CDR3 sequence (DNA): TGCGCCAGCAGCCAGCCGCGGCAGGGGTTGTACGAGCAGTACTTC. As protein: CASSQPRQGLYEQYF. The chain recombines TRBV4-1 with TRBJ2-7, with a tentative D call TRBD1 (6 bases). Trimming cost V 3 bases and J 4 bases, with 16 bases left between them. The CDR3 is made up of 15 amino acids. The germline V gene has CDR1 MGHRA and CDR2 YSYEKL.

The count of this clone is one. The V gene is TRBV19, the J gene TRBJ1-1; weak D call: TRBD1 (6 bases). V lost 6 bases and J lost 6, with 14 bases in between. CDR1 and CDR2 (germline): LNHDA, SQIVND (reference sequence). This CDR3 spans 13 amino acids. The CDR3 DNA reads as TGTGCCAGTAGATCGGACAGCCTCGCTGAAGCTTTCTTT. It translates to CASRSDSLAEAFF.

This clone turned up a few times. The V gene is TRBV19, the J gene TRBJ1-4; D possibly corresponds to TRBD1 (5 bases). The germline V gene encodes CDR1 LNHDA and CDR2 SQIVND (reference sequence). This CDR3 contains 11 residues. The germline V and J ends were trimmed by 9 bases and 8 bases, with 10 bases remaining between them. The CDR3 DNA is TGTGCCAGCAGGGTTCGGGAAAAACTGTTTTTT. Amino acids: CASRVREKLFF. The entire variable domain, with the rest obtained from reference TRBV19 and TRBJ1-4, is as follows: DGGITQSPKYLFRKEGQNVTLSCEQNLNHDAMYWYRQDPGQGLRLIYYSQIVNDFQKGDIAEGYSVSREKKESFPLTVTSAQKNPTAFYLCASRVREKLFFGSGTQLSVL.

A single count supports this clone. This chain uses TRBV6-5 with TRBJ2-1, with 9 bases aligning to TRBD2. V dropped 2 bases and J dropped 9; count of bases not matched to a gene: 8. Per the germline V gene, CDR1 is MNHEY and CDR2 is SVGAGI. There are 15 residues in the CDR3. CDR3 nucleotide sequence: TGTGCCAGCAGTTACGTTCGCGGGGGGGCCCCTGAGCAGTTCTTC. It codes for CASSYVRGGAPEQFF.

The chain carries TRBV6-5 and TRBJ2-2; D unresolved. Germline V gene sequence: CDR1 MNHEY, CDR2 SVGAGI. The CDR3 length is 13 residues. V lost 4 bases and J 7 bases, leaving 10 bases between the germline ends. The CDR3 coding sequence is TGTGCCAGCAGTTGGGCGCTCCTCGGGGAGCTGTTTTTT. Protein product: CASSWALLGELFF.

Only a few counts were recorded for this clone. The chain combines TRBV29-1 with TRBJ1-2; 7 bases agree with TRBD1. This CDR3 is built from 12 residues. Germline V gene sequence: CDR1 SQVTM, CDR2 ANQGSEA. J lost 2 bases, V lost 7 bases, and 4 bases had no gene match. The CDR3 protein is CSALDRNYGYTF. CDR3 DNA: TGCAGCGCTCTGGACAGGAACTATGGCTACACCTTC.

V gene TRBV6-6 combines with J gene TRBJ1-1; 7 bases align to TRBD1. Trimming at V came to 6 bases and at J to 5 bases, leaving 9 bases not matched to a gene. Germline CDR1 is MNHNY and CDR2 is SVGAGI (reference sequence). The CDR3 sequence is 14 residues long. This CDR3 reads CASRPAGGHTEAFF. The DNA of the CDR3 is TGTGCCAGCAGACCCGCAGGGGGTCATACTGAAGCTTTCTTT.

This clone has just a few counts. This rearrangement joins TRBV29-1 to TRBJ2-1; 7 bases match TRBD1. Trimming removed 6 bases from V and 0 bases from J; junction bases left unmatched: 8. The CDR3 totals 15 residues. In germline, CDR1 is SQVTM, CDR2 ANQGSEA. CDR3 in amino acids: CSVWTGPSSYNEQFF. The CDR3 nucleotides are TGCAGCGTCTGGACAGGACCAAGCTCCTACAATGAGCAGTTCTTC.

This chain joins TRBV19 and TRBJ1-1, with a weak D call TRBD1 (5 bases). Trimming pared 2 bases from V and 0 bases from J, leaving 13 bases between. Germline CDR1 reads LNHDA; CDR2 reads SQIVND (reference sequence). The CDR3 is 16 residues long. CDR3 sequence reads: CASSIRSGRMNTEAFF. In DNA, the CDR3 is TGTGCCAGTAGTATACGGTCAGGGAGGATGAACACTGAAGCTTTCTTT.

CDR3 in DNA: TGTGCCACCAGTGGGTCGTCTGTTCAGGGGCAGCCCCAGCATTTT. Amino acid sequence: CATSGSSVQGQPQHF. The genes are TRBV24-1 and TRBJ1-5, with a weak D call TRBD1 (6 bases). The ends were cut back, 5 bases at V and 7 bases at J, with 17 bases in the middle. Germline loops: CDR1 KGHDR, CDR2 SFDVKD. This CDR3 spans 15 amino acids.

The V call is TRBV3-1 (or the pseudogene TRBV3-2), the J call TRBJ2-5; D is perhaps TRBD2 (6 bases). The germline V and J ends were trimmed by 1 base and 10 bases, with 22 bases remaining between them. The V gene's germline CDR1 is LGHDT and CDR2 YNNKEL (reference sequence). The CDR3 totals 16 residues. CDR3 bases: TGTGCCAGCAGCCAAGCATCCGGGGGTACATCAATTGGCCAGTACTTC. The encoded protein is CASSQASGGTSIGQYF.

This sequence joins TRBV9 and TRBJ2-2; the match to TRBD2 covers 12 bases. Germline lookup yields CDR1 SGDLS and CDR2 YYNGEE. The CDR3 contains 16 residues. J lost 7 bases, V lost 0 bases, and 4 bases had no gene match. CDR3 sequence reads: CASSVGLAGEYGELFF. CDR3 coding DNA: TGTGCCAGCAGCGTAGGACTAGCGGGGGAGTACGGGGAGCTGTTTTTT.